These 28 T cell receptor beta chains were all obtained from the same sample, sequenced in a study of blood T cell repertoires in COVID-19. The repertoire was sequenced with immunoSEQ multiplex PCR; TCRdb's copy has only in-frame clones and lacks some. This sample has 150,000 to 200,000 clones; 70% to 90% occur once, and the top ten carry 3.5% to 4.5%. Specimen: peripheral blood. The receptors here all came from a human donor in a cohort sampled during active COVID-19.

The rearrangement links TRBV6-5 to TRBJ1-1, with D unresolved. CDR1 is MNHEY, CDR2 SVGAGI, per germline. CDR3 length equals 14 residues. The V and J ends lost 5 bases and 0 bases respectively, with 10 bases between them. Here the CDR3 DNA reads TGTGCCAGCAGTATTTACAGAATGAACACTGAAGCTTTCTTT. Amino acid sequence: CASSIYRMNTEAFF.

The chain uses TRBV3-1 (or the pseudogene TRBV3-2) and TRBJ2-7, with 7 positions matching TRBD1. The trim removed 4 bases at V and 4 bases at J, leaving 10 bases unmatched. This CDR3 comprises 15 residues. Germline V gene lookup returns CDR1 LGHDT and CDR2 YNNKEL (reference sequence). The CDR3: CASSLGQARLYEQYF. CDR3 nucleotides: TGTGCCAGCAGCCTTGGACAGGCTAGGCTTTACGAGCAGTACTTC.

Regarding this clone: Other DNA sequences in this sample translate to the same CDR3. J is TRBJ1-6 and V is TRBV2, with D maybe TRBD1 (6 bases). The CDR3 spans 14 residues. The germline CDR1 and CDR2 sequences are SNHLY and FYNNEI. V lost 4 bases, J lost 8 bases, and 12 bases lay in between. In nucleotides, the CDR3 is TGTGCCAGCAGTGTTACCTCAGGGGATTCACCCCTCCACTTT. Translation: CASSVTSGDSPLHF.

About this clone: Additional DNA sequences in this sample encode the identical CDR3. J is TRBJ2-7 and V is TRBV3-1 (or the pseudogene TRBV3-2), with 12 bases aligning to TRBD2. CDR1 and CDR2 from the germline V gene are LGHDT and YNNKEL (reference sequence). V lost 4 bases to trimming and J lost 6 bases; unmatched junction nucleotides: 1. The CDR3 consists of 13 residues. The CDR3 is CASSLLAGGEQYF. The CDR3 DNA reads TGTGCCAGCAGCCTACTAGCGGGGGGCGAGCAGTACTTC.

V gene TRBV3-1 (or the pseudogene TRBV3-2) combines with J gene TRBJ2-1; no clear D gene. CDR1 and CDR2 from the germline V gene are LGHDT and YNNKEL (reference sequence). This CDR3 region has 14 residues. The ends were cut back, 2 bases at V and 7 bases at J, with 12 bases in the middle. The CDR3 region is CASSQMAVANEQFF. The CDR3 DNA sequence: TGTGCCAGCAGCCAAATGGCGGTCGCGAATGAGCAGTTCTTC.

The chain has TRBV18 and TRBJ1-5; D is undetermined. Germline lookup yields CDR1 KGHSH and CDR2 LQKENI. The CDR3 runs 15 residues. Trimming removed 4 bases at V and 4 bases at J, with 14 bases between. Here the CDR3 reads CASSLRAAGNQPQHF. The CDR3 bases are TGTGCCAGCTCACTTCGGGCCGCGGGGAATCAGCCCCAGCATTTT.

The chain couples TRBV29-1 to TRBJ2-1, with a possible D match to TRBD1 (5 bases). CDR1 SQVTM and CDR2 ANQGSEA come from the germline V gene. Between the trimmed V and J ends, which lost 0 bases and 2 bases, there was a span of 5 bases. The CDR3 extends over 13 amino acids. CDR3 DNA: TGCAGCGTTGAAGAGGACACCTACAATGAGCAGTTCTTC. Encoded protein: CSVEEDTYNEQFF.

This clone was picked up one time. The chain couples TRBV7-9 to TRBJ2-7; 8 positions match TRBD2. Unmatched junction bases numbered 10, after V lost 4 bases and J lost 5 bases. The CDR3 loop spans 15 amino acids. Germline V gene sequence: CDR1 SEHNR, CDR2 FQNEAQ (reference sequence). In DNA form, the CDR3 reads TGTGCCAGCAGCTCGACGCGGGGGGACCTGGACGAGCAGTACTTC. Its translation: CASSSTRGDLDEQYF.

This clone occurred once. The DNA of the CDR3 is TGTGCCAGCAGGGCCGACAGGGGAGTTCAAGAGACCCAGTACTTC. Residues: CASRADRGVQETQYF. J is TRBJ2-5 and V is TRBV2; TRBD1 aligns across 8 bases. Germline CDR1 SNHLY, CDR2 FYNNEI. Germline trimming cut 6 bases from V and 2 bases from J; bases unmatched to any gene: 8. The CDR3 loop spans 15 amino acids.

As DNA, the CDR3 is TGTGCCAGCAGTCTACTCGGGACAGGTAACACCGGGGAGCTGTTTTTT. Protein product: CASSLLGTGNTGELFF. The rearrangement joins TRBV5-6 to TRBJ2-2; 8 nucleotides align to TRBD1. The CDR3 is 16 residues long. The germline gives CDR1 SGHDT, CDR2 YYEEEE. J lost 2 bases, V lost 5 bases, and 8 bases had no gene match.

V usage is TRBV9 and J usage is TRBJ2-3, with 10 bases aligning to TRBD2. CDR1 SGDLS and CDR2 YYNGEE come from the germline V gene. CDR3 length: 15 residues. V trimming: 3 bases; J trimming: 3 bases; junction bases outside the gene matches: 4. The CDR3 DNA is TGTGCCAGCAGCGCTAGCGGGGGATGGACAGATACGCAGTATTTT. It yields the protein CASSASGGWTDTQYF.

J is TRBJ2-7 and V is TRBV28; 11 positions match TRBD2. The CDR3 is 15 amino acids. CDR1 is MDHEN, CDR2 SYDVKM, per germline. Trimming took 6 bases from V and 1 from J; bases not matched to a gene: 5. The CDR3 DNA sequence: TGTGCCAGCAGCCTAGGGACTAGCGGATCCTACGAGCAGTACTTC. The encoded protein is CASSLGTSGSYEQYF.

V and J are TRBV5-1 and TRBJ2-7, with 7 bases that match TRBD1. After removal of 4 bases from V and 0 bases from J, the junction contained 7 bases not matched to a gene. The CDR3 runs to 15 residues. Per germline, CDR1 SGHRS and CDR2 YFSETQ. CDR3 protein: CASSPAWDSSYEQYF. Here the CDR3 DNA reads TGCGCCAGCAGCCCCGCATGGGACAGCTCCTACGAGCAGTACTTC. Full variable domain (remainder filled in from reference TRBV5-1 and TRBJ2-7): KAGVTQTPRYLIKTRGQQVTLSCSPISGHRSVSWYQQTPGQGLQFLFEYFSETQRNKGNFPGRFSGRQFSNSRSEMNVSTLELGDSALYLCASSPAWDSSYEQYFGPGTRLTVT.

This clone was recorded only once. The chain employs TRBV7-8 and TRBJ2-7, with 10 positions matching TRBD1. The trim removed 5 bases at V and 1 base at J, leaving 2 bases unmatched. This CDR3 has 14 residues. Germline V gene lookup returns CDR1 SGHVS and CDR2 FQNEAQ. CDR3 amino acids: CASSGDRGSYEQYF. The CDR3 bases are TGTGCCAGCAGCGGGGACAGGGGTTCCTACGAGCAGTACTTC.

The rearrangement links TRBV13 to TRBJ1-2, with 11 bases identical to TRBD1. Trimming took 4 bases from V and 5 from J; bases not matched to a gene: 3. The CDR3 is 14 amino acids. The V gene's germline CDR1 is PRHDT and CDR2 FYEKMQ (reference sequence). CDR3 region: CASSSDRGLYGYTF. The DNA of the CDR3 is TGTGCCAGCAGCTCGGACAGGGGGCTTTATGGCTACACCTTC.

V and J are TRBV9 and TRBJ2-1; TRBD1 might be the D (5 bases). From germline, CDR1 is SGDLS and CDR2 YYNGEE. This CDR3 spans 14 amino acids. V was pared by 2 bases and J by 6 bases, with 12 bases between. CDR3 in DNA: TGTGCCAGCAGCGTGGGTGGACACGGCAATGAGCAGTTCTTC. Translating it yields CASSVGGHGNEQFF. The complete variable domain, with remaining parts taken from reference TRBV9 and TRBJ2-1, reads DSGVTQTPKHLITATGQRVTLRCSPRSGDLSVYWYQQSLDQGLQFLIQYYNGEERAKGNILERFSAQQFPDLHSELNLSSLELGDSALYFCASSVGGHGNEQFFGPGTRLTVL.

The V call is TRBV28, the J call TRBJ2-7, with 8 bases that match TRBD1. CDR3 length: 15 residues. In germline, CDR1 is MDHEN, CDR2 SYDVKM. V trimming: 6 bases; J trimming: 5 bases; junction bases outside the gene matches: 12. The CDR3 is CASSDRTGSAHEQYF. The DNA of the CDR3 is TGTGCCAGCAGCGACCGGACAGGGTCGGCCCACGAGCAGTACTTC.

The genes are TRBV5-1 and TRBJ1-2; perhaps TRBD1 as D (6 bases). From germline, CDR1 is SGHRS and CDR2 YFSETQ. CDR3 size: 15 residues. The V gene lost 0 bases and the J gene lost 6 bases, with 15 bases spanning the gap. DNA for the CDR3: TGCGCCAGCAGCTTGGCGGCGGGGGCGAGAGATGGCTACACCTTC. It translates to CASSLAAGARDGYTF.

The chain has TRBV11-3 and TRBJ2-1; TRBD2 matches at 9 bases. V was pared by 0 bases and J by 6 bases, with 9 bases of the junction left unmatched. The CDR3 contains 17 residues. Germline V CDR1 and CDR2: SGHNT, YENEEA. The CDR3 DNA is TGTGCCAGCAGCTTAGAAGGCGGGAGGGCCACTGGCAATGAGCAGTTCTTC. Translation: CASSLEGGRATGNEQFF.

The CDR3 nucleotides read TGCGCCAGCAGGTATGGGCAGCAGAACACTGAAGCTTTCTTT. It translates to CASRYGQQNTEAFF. The V and J genes are TRBV4-1 and TRBJ1-1; no firm D call. The V end lost 6 bases, the J end lost 1 base, and 12 bases lay between the germline ends. The CDR3 covers 14 residues. Germline values: CDR1 MGHRA, CDR2 YSYEKL.

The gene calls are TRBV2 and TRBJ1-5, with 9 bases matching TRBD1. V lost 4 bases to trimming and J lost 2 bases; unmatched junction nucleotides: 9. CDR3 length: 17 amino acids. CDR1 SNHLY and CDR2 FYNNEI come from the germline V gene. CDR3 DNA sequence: TGTGCCAGCAGTGCCCTCAAGGGACAGGGAGGCAATCAGCCCCAGCATTTT. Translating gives CASSALKGQGGNQPQHF.

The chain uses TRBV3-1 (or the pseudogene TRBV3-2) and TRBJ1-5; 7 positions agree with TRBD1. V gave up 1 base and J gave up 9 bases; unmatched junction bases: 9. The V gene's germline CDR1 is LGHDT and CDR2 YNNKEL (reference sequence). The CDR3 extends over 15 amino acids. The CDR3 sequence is CASSQGQGEWWPQHF. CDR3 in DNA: TGTGCCAGCAGCCAAGGACAGGGAGAATGGTGGCCCCAGCATTTT.

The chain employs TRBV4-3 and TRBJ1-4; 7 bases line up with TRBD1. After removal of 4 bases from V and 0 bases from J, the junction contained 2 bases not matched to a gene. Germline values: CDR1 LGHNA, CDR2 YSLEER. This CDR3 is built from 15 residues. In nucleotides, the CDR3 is TGCGCCAGCAGCCGCACAGGGGCAACTAATGAAAAACTGTTTTTT. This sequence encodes CASSRTGATNEKLFF.

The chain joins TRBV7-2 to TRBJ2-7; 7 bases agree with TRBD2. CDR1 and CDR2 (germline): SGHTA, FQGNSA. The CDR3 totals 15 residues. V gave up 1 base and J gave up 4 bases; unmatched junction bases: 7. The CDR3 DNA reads TGTGCCAGCAGCTTAGTAGGTAGCGGGCGATACGAGCAGTACTTC. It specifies CASSLVGSGRYEQYF.

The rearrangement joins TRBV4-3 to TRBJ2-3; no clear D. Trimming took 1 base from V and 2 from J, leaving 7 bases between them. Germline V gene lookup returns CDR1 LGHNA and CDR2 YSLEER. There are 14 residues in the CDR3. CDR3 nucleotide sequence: TGCGCCAGCAGCCAAGGCAGTACCACAGATACGCAGTATTTT. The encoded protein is CASSQGSTTDTQYF.

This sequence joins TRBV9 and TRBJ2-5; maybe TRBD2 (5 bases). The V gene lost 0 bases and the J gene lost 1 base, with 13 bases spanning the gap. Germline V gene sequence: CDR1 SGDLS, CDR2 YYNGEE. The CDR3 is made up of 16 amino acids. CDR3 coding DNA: TGTGCCAGCAGCGTAGGAACTAGTGGGATCCAAGAGACCCAGTACTTC. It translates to CASSVGTSGIQETQYF. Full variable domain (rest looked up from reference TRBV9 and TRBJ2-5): DSGVTQTPKHLITATGQRVTLRCSPRSGDLSVYWYQQSLDQGLQFLIQYYNGEERAKGNILERFSAQQFPDLHSELNLSSLELGDSALYFCASSVGTSGIQETQYFGPGTRLLVL.

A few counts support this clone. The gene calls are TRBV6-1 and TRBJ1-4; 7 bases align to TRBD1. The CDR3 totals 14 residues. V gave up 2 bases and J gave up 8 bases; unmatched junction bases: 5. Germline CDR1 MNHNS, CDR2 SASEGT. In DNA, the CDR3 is TGTGCCAGCAGTGAAAGGGGGCCGGGGGAAAAACTGTTTTTT. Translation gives CASSERGPGEKLFF.

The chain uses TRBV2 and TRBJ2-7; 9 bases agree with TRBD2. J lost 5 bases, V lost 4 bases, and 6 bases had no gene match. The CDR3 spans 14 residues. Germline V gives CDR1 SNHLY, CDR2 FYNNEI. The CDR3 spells CASSVVLAGNEQYF. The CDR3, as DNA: TGTGCCAGCAGTGTTGTTCTAGCGGGGAACGAGCAGTACTTC. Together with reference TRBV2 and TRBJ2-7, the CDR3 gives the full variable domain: EPEVTQTPSHQVTQMGQEVILRCVPISNHLYFYWYRQILGQKVEFLVSFYNNEISEKSEIFDDQFSVERPDGSNFTLKIRSTKLEDSAMYFCASSVVLAGNEQYFGPGTRLTVT.